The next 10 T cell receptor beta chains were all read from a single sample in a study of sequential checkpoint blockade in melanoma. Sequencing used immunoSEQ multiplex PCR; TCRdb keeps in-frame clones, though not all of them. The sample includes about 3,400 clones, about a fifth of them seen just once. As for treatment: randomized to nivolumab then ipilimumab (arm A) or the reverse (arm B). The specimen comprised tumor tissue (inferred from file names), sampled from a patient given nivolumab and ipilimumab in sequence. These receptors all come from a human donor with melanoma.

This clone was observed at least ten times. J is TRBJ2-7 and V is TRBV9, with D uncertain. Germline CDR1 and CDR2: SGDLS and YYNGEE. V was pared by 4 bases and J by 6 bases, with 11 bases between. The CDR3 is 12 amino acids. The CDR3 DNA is TGTGCCAGCAGCTTAGCCGGTAGCGAGCAGTACTTC. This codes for CASSLAGSEQYF. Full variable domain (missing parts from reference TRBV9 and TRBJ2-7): DSGVTQTPKHLITATGQRVTLRCSPRSGDLSVYWYQQSLDQGLQFLIQYYNGEERAKGNILERFSAQQFPDLHSELNLSSLELGDSALYFCASSLAGSEQYFGPGTRLTVT.

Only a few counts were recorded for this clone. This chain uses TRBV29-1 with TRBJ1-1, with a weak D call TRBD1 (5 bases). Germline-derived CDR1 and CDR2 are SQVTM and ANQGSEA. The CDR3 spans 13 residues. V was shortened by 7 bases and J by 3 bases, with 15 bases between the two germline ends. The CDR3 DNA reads TGCAGCGGGTCCAGGGATTCCTACACTGAAGCTTTCTTT. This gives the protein CSGSRDSYTEAFF.

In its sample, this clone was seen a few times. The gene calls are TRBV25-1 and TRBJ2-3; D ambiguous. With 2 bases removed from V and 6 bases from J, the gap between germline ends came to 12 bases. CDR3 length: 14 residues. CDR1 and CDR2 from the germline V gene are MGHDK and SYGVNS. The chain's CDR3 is CASSEAGWGDTQYF. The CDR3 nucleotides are TGTGCCAGCAGTGAAGCTGGTTGGGGTGATACGCAGTATTTT.

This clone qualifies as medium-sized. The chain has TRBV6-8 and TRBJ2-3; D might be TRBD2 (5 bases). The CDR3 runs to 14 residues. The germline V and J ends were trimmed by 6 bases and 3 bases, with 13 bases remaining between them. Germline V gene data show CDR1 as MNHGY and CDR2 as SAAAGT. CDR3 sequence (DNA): TGTGCCAGCAGATTCTACGGGGAAACAGATACGCAGTATTTT. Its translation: CASRFYGETDTQYF.

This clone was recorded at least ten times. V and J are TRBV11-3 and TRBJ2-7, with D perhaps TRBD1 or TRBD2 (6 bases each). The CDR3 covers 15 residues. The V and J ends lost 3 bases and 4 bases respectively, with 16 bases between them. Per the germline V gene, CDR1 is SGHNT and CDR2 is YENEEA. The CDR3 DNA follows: TGTGCCAGCAGCTTCTATAGGGGGGATCCTTACGAGCAGTACTTC. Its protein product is CASSFYRGDPYEQYF.

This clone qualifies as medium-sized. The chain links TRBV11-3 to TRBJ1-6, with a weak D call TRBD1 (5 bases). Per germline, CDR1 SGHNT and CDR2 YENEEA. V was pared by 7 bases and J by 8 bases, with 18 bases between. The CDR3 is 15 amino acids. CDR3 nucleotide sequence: TGTGCCAGCACCGCATGGGGGGGACTTGATTCACCCCTCCACTTT. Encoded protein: CASTAWGGLDSPLHF.

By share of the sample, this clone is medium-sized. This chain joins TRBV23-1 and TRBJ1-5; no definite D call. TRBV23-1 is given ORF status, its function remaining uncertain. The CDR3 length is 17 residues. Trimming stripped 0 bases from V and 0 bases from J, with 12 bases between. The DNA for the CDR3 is TGCGCCAGCAGTCAATCGGTCAGCAACCGTAGCAATCAGCCCCAGCATTTT. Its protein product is CASSQSVSNRSNQPQHF.

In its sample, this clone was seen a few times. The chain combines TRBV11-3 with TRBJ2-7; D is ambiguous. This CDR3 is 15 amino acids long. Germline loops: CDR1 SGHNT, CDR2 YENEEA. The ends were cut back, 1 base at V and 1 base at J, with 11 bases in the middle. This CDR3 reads CASSLVWSESYEQYF. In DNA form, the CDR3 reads TGTGCCAGCAGCTTAGTTTGGTCCGAATCCTACGAGCAGTACTTC.

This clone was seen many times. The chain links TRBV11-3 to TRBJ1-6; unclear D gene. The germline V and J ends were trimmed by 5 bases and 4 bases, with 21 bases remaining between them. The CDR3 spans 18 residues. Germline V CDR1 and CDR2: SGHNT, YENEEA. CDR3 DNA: TGTGCCAGCAGCCAAGTATTAGTCCCGACGCCTTATAATTCACCCCTCCACTTT. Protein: CASSQVLVPTPYNSPLHF.

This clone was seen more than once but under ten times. Here the CDR3 reads CASKRTFNSNQPQHF. The CDR3 coding sequence is TGTGCCAGCAAGAGGACATTTAATAGCAATCAGCCCCAGCATTTT. V is TRBV6-8 and J is TRBJ1-5; D is perhaps TRBD1 (5 bases). Trimming pared 7 bases from V and 0 bases from J, leaving 13 bases between. The CDR3 is 15 residues long. Per germline, CDR1 MNHGY and CDR2 SAAAGT.